This T cell receptor beta chain originates from a study of cytomegalovirus exposure and HLA in healthy donors. Note on this clone: Relative to the germline gene, one junction end is altered; a read error may explain this. Other DNA sequences from this sample encode an identical CDR3 as well.

The PCR contained 60 Vbeta and 13 Jbeta primers. TCRdb keeps only in-frame clones here, not all; method: immunoSEQ multiplex PCR. The data contain some 120,000 clones, roughly 8.6% of them singletons. The CDR3 runs to 14 residues. Germline lookup yields CDR1 LNHDA and CDR2 SQIVND (reference sequence). Material: PBMCs. The sequence was obtained from a woman aged 40 to 55 in good health and CMV-seropositive. The chain recombines TRBV19 with TRBJ1-2; D gene unclear. The CDR3 is CASSQLGLNYGYTF. The DNA of the CDR3 is TGTGCCAGTAGCCAGCTAGGACTTAACTATGGCTACACCTTT.